Sequencing of this T cell receptor beta chain was carried out in a study of human T cells and chemical hapten exposure (dated by TCRdb to the early 2020s). Background on the whole study: For sensitization, 2% DPC in acetone was applied to a 2 cm by 2 cm area of upper inner arm skin. Blood was sampled from patients pre-sensitization (week 0) and at 2, 6 and about 24 weeks after DPC sensitization. Libraries were pooled for sequencing, and variation in per-sample TCR yields was attributed mainly to small differences in library volumes within the pool. This study followed changes in the peripheral blood TCR repertoire in vivo during primary and secondary sensitization of alopecia patients to the hapten diphenylcyclopropenone (DPC). The mostly female patient cohort included alopecia areata with under or over 50% scalp involvement, alopecia totalis and alopecia universalis. Twenty-nine alopecia patients gave blood for TCR sequencing at one to four time points (pre-sensitization, 2, 6 and 24 weeks). Throughout the roughly 24-week study period, patients were also given weekly therapeutic DPC doses on the scalp. Patch testing was performed on the upper back with Finn chambers containing 0.01% DPC, and the patch tests were scored after 6 days according to International Contact Dermatitis Research Group standards.

Reading the germline V gene (reference sequence) gives CDR1 SEHNR and CDR2 FQNEAQ. Counted from cysteine to phenylalanine, this CDR3 has 12 amino acids. The DNA shown is the 36-base CDR3, in frame from base 1. To prepare the library, RACE was applied. Sequencing was performed on a NextSeq 500. During library preparation, unique molecular identifiers were attached to individual cDNA molecules so that TCRs could be counted quantitatively and reproducibly. For every blood RNA sample, sequencing covered both the TCR alpha and TCR beta chains. The study's own analysis went as follows. The median number of TCRs per sample was some 100,000, ranging from 23,224 to 690,600. The Decombinator software suite was used to annotate the V, J and CDR3 of the TCR reads. For the PS versus PT1 abundance plots, all samples were subsampled to the same number of TCRs (28,000). Expanded TCRs were defined as absent before sensitization and observed at least eight times at the 2-week time point. TCRdb handled the public reads itself, with Q25 trimming in fastp and clone calling in MiXCR, and kept productive beta chains. Each entry is one CDR3 protein sequence, shown with its most common DNA and genes. V and J calls and clone size were set by TCRdb, not the authors. Within this sample are about 61,000 distinct CDR3 sequences, with roughly 6.7% of them counted one time only. Around 1.6% of the sample goes to the ten largest clones.

There are many counts of this clonotype. The target of this receptor is not known. At one end the junction does not follow the germline gene, possibly because of a read error. What the time point label conveys for this sample: pre-sensitization, week 0. Reading the label with the study, this specimen's treatment or condition is: therapeutic diphenylcyclopropenone sensitization with weekly scalp DPC. Blood at each patch-test visit was drawn before the patch test was applied. Patients were considered eligible if aged 18 to 70, diagnosed with alopecia and deemed suitable for DPC therapy, and patients were excluded if pregnant. Total RNA was extracted from unfractionated whole blood collected in Tempus Blood RNA tubes. Study-level results and caveats: DPC sensitization did not change the number of TCRs with a frequency above 1 in 1000, and there was no evidence of changes in global repertoire structure. Significantly more large CDR3 similarity clusters were formed by expanded TCRs than by pre-sensitization or healthy control sets, consistent with antigen-driven responses. Patch test score correlated positively with the number of PT1 expanded TCRs, reaching significance at thresholds 8, 16 and 32 but not at 4. Alopecia, a presumed autoimmune disease, was present in all patients, so the immune response of the patients might differ from that of healthy individuals. After repeated subsampling, the strength of the expansion versus patch-test correlation and the threshold at which it became significant changed.

The sequence is built from TRBV7-9 and TRBJ2-7; the D region possibly corresponds to TRBD1 (5 bases align). The receptor was isolated from a woman aged 25-40 years with alopecia areata. Some clones in this sample may be carry-over from other donors' samples. The source material was whole blood, sampled in connection with sensitization to the hapten diphenylcyclopropenone (DPC). The CDR3 region reads CASSPEGTGWVF. The nucleotide sequence is given as TGTGCCAGCAGCCCCGAAGGCACAGGTTGGGTCTTC.